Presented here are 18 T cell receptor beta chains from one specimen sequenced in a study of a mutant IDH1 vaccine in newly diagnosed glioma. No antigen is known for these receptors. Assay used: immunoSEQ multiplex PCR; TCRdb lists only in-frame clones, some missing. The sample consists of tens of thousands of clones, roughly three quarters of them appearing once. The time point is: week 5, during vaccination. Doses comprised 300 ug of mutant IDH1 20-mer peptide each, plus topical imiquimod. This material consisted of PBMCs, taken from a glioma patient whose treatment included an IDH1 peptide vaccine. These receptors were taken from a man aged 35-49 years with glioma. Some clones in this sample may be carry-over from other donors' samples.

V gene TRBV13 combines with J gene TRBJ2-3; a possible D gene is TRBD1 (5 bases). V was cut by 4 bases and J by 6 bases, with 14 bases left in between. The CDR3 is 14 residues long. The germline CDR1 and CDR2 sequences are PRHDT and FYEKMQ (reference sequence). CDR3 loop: CASSSPTVDDTQYF. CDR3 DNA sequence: TGTGCCAGCAGCTCACCGACAGTGGATGATACGCAGTATTTT.

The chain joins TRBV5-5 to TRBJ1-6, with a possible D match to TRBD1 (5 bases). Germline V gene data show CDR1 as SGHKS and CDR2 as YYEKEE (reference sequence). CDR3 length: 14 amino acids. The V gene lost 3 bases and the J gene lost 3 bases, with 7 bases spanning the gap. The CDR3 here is CASSWDVYNSPLHF. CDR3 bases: TGTGCCAGCAGCTGGGACGTCTATAATTCACCCCTCCACTTT.

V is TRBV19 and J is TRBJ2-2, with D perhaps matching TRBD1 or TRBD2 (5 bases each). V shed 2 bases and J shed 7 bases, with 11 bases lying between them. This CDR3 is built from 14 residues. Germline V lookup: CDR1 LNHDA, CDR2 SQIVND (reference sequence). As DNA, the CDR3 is TGTGCCAGTAGTATATTCAGGGCGGGCGGGGAGCTGTTTTTT. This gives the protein CASSIFRAGGELFF. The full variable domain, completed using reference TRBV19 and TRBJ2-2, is DGGITQSPKYLFRKEGQNVTLSCEQNLNHDAMYWYRQDPGQGLRLIYYSQIVNDFQKGDIAEGYSVSREKKESFPLTVTSAQKNPTAFYLCASSIFRAGGELFFGEGSRLTVL.

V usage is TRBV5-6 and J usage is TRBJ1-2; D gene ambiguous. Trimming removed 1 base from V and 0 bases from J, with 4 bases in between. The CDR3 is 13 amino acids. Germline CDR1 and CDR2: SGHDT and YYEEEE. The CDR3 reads CASSLTANYGYTF. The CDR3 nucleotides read TGTGCCAGCAGCTTGACGGCTAACTATGGCTACACCTTC.

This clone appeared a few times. CDR3 bases: TGTGCCAGCAGCTTGCCCAGGGGGACCGGGGAGCTGTTTTTT. This codes for CASSLPRGTGELFF. This chain uses TRBV5-4 with TRBJ2-2; TRBD1 matches at 7 bases. Germline V gene sequence: CDR1 SGHNT, CDR2 YYREEE (reference sequence). V shed 1 base, J shed 5 bases, and the junction held 2 bases outside the gene matches. The CDR3 totals 14 residues.

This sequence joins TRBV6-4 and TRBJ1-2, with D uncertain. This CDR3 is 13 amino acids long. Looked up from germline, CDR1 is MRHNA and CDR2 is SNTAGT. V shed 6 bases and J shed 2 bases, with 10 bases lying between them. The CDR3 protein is CASSPRGNYGYTF. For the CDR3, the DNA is TGTGCCAGCAGCCCCCGCGGGAACTATGGCTACACCTTC.

CDR3 coding DNA: TGTGCCAGCCATTGGACAGAATCAACTAATGAAAAACTGTTTTTT. It encodes CASHWTESTNEKLFF. The rearrangement joins TRBV2 to TRBJ1-4; maybe TRBD1 (6 bases). Germline loops: CDR1 SNHLY, CDR2 FYNNEI. The CDR3 totals 15 residues. The germline V and J ends were trimmed by 8 bases and 0 bases, with 13 bases remaining between them.

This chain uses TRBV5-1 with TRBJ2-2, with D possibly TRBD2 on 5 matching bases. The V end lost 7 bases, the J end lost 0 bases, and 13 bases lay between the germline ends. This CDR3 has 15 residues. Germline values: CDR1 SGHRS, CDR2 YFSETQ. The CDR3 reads CASEAGLANTGELFF. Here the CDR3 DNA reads TGCGCCAGCGAAGCTGGACTCGCGAACACCGGGGAGCTGTTTTTT.

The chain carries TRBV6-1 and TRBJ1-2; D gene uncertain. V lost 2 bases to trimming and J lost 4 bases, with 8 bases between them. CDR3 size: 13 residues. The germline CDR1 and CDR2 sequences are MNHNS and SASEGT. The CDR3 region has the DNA TGTGCCAGCAGTGAATCACCCATCTATGGCTACACCTTC. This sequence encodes CASSESPIYGYTF.

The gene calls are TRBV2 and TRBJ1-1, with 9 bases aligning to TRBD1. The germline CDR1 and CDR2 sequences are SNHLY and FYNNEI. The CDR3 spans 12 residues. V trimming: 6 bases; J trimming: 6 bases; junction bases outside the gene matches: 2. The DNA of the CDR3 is TGTGCCAGCAGGGGACAGGGACCTGAAGCTTTCTTT. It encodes CASRGQGPEAFF. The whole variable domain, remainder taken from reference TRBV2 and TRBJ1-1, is EPEVTQTPSHQVTQMGQEVILRCVPISNHLYFYWYRQILGQKVEFLVSFYNNEISEKSEIFDDQFSVERPDGSNFTLKIRSTKLEDSAMYFCASRGQGPEAFFGQGTRLTVV.

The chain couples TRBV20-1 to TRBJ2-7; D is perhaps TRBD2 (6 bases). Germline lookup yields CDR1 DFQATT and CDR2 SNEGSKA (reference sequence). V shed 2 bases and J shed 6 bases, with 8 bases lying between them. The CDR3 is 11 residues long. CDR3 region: CSARQGLEQYF. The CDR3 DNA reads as TGCAGTGCTAGACAGGGACTCGAGCAGTACTTC.

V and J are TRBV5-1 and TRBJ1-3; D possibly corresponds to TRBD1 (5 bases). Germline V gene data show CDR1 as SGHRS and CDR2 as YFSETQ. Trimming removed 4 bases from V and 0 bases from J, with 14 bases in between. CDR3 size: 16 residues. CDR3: CASSPRDGASGNTIYF. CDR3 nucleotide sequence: TGCGCCAGCAGCCCCCGGGACGGCGCCTCTGGAAACACCATATATTTT.

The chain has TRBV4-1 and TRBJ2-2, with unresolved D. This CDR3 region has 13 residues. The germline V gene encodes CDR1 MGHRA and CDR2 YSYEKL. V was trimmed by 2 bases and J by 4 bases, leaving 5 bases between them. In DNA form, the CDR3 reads TGCGCCAGCAGCCAATACTCCACCGGGGAGCTGTTTTTT. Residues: CASSQYSTGELFF.

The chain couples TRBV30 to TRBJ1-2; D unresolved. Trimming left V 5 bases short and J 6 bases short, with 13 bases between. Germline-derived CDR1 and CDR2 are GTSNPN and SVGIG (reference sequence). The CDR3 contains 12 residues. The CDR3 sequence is CAWLMGTDGYTF. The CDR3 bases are TGTGCCTGGTTAATGGGAACCGATGGCTACACCTTC. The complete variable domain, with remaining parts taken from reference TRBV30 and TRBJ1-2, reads SQTIHQWPATLVQPVGSPLSLECTVEGTSNPNLYWYRQAAGRGLQLLFYSVGIGQISSEVPQNLSASRPQDRQFILSSKKLLLSDSGFYLCAWLMGTDGYTFGSGTRLTVV.

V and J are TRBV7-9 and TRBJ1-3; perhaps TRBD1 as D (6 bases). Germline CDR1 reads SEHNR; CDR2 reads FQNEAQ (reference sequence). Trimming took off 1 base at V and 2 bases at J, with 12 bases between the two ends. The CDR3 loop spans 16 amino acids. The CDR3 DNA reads TGTGCCAGCAGCTTAGTCATCGGGGGCCCTGGAAACACCATATATTTT. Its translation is CASSLVIGGPGNTIYF.

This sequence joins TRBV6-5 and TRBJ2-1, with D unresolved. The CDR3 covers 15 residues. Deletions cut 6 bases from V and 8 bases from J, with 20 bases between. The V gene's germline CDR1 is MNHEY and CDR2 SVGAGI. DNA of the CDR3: TGTGCCAGCAGCCCGGACCGTATAGAACGACATGAGCAGTTCTTC. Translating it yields CASSPDRIERHEQFF.

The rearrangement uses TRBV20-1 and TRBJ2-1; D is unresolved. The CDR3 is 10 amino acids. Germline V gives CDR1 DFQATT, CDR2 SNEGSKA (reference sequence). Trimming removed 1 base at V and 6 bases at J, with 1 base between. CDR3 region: CSARVNEQFF. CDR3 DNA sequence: TGCAGTGCTAGAGTCAATGAGCAGTTCTTC.

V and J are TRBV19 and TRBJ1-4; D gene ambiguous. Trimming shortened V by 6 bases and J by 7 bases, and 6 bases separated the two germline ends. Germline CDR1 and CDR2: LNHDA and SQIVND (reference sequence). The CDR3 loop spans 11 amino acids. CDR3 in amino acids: CASRRGEKLFF. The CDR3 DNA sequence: TGTGCCAGTAGGCGGGGTGAAAAACTGTTTTTT.